The entry below describes one TCR beta chain. As yet, its antigen is unknown. Clones were read by immunoSEQ multiplex PCR, and TCRdb kept only the in-frame ones, dropping some. The sample lists hundreds of thousands of clones; just over 90% were seen once. V gave up 2 bases and J gave up 0 bases, with 10 bases separating them. The CDR3 contains 15 residues. CDR1 is SGHTA, CDR2 FQGNSA, per germline. This record belongs to a study of T cell responses to AZD1222 COVID-19 vaccine. Study conclusions and caveats: With two AZD1222 doses given, Spike-specific TCR breadth and depth both rose.

The rearrangement links TRBV7-2 to TRBJ1-1, with no clear D. Sequencing was performed on peripheral blood, taken on day 0 of MenACWY control vaccination. The clonotype originates from an adult in good health. The CDR3 DNA is TGTGCCAGCAGCTTATCCCCTATGATGAACACTGAAGCTTTCTTT. It yields the protein CASSLSPMMNTEAFF.